This entry concerns a single T cell receptor (beta chain). The antigen remains unidentified. This specimen belongs to a study of T cell clonotyping in hematopoietic cell transplantation. Study-wide points: After transplant, recipient diversity fell while pathologically expanded clonotypes grew through day 180.

Time point indicated: recipient sample about 28 days before transplant, after cytoreduction. CDR3 length: 13 amino acids. Germline V gene data show CDR1 as SQVTM and CDR2 as ANQGSEA. V lost 2 bases, J lost 4 bases, and 11 bases lay in between. Data came from immunoSEQ multiplex PCR; TCRdb stores just in-frame clones and leaves some out. The sample has 800 or so clones; approximately 53% are singletons. Sequenced material: peripheral blood mononuclear cells, taken before stem cell transplant. The chain combines TRBV29-1 with TRBJ1-1, with D perhaps TRBD1 (5 bases). The clonotype was recovered from a man aged 45-60 years with myelofibrosis. Some clones in this sample may be carry-over from other donors' samples. The CDR3: CSVEREGSTEAFF. For the CDR3, the DNA is TGCAGCGTTGAAAGGGAGGGGAGCACTGAAGCTTTCTTT.